What follows describes a single TCR beta chain. This sample was included in a study of blood T cell repertoires in COVID-19. CDR3 length: 14 amino acids. CDR1 is SNHLY and CDR2 is FYNNEI in the germline V gene. V gave up 9 bases and J gave up 0 bases; unmatched junction bases: 5. TCRdb's copy holds only in-frame clones and misses some; the assay was immunoSEQ multiplex PCR. Here the sample spans some 340,000 clones, roughly 86% being singletons. The TCR sequence derives from a woman aged 25 to 39 who had recovered from COVID-19. Sequencing input: PBMCs or T cells enriched from blood (not recorded which). V gene TRBV2 combines with J gene TRBJ2-3, with 8 nucleotides matching TRBD1. Here the CDR3 DNA reads TGTGCCAGAAACCGGGACAGGAGCACAGATACGCAGTATTTT. This translates into CARNRDRSTDTQYF.